The subject of this entry is one T cell receptor (beta chain). No antigen is known for it. This specimen belongs to a study of cytomegalovirus exposure and HLA in healthy donors. General observations from the study: The investigators catalogued 164 TCR beta chains as cytomegalovirus-associated. TCR beta sequences reportedly predicted the HLA-A and HLA-B alleles of most subjects accurately.

When sampled, the donors appeared nominally healthy, though they likely had unrecorded immune exposures. This PCR relied on a set of 60 Vbeta primers and 13 Jbeta primers. Sequencing was performed with immunoSEQ multiplex PCR; in TCRdb, only in-frame clones are kept and a portion is missing. The profile covers approximately 200,000 clones, with more than 70% appearing a single time and about 0.25% taken by the ten largest. Source material: PBMCs. The sequence derives from a boy aged 5-17 years in good health and CMV-seronegative.

The CDR3 DNA follows: TGCAGCGTTGAAAAGGGGGGACTAGCCGCCGGGGAGCTGTTTTTT. Its translation is CSVEKGGLAAGELFF. This chain uses TRBV29-1 with TRBJ2-2; 9 nucleotides align to TRBD2. V was pared by 2 bases and J by 6 bases, with 7 bases of the junction left unmatched. The CDR3 is 15 amino acids. Germline-derived CDR1 and CDR2 are SQVTM and ANQGSEA.